Listed below are T cell receptor beta chains from one sample, sequenced in a study of CD8 T cells in ankylosing spondylitis. TCRdb recomputed calls from the 5' RACE reads with MiXCR, one row per CDR3 protein. The sample consists of 100,000 to 150,000 distinct CDR3 sequences, about a tenth of them appearing once. The source material was blood, either unsorted or a sorted T cell fraction (not recorded which). These receptor sequences come from a male donor with ankylosing spondylitis or in good health (not recorded which). CDR3s include the opening cysteine and the closing phenylalanine or tryptophan. D genes are given only for firm matches.

j_gene: TRBJ1-4; d_gene: NA; v_gene: TRBV3-1; CDR3aa: CASSRPPNEKLFF
j_gene: TRBJ1-4; d_gene: NA; v_gene: TRBV20-1; CDR3aa: CSARDLKGRGPNEKLFF
j_gene: TRBJ2-1; d_gene: TRBD2; v_gene: TRBV5-1; CDR3aa: CASSLGREGRYNEQFF
j_gene: TRBJ2-7; d_gene: TRBD1; v_gene: TRBV5-1; CDR3aa: CASSLQTGPLYEQYF
j_gene: TRBJ2-3; d_gene: TRBD2; v_gene: TRBV25-1; CDR3aa: CASIAGTSGLTDTQYF
j_gene: TRBJ2-3; d_gene: NA; v_gene: TRBV12-3/TRBV12-4; CDR3aa: CASSLYGEFTDTQYF
j_gene: TRBJ2-1; d_gene: NA; v_gene: TRBV11-2; CDR3aa: CASSPNGLMGDEQFF
j_gene: TRBJ2-3; d_gene: TRBD2; v_gene: TRBV25-1; CDR3aa: CASSHSGTSAFTDTQYF
j_gene: TRBJ2-1; d_gene: NA; v_gene: TRBV7-9; CDR3aa: CASSLPVYNEQFF
j_gene: TRBJ1-5; d_gene: NA; v_gene: TRBV20-1; CDR3aa: CSARRSGRDNQPQHF
j_gene: TRBJ1-4; d_gene: NA; v_gene: TRBV29-1; CDR3aa: CSVDGGVGDEKLFF
j_gene: TRBJ2-7; d_gene: NA; v_gene: TRBV28; CDR3aa: CASSRLNAYEQYF
j_gene: TRBJ2-4; d_gene: NA; v_gene: TRBV4-3; CDR3aa: CASSQVSTANIQYF
j_gene: TRBJ1-4; d_gene: NA; v_gene: TRBV14; CDR3aa: CASSQVDTVATNEKLFF
j_gene: TRBJ2-4; d_gene: TRBD2; v_gene: TRBV20-1; CDR3aa: CSAPASGLAGPLAKNIQYF
j_gene: TRBJ2-7; d_gene: NA; v_gene: TRBV5-1; CDR3aa: CASSLVPNSGEQYF
j_gene: TRBJ2-1; d_gene: NA; v_gene: TRBV24-1; CDR3aa: CATSDLTVTPFF
j_gene: TRBJ2-1; d_gene: TRBD2; v_gene: TRBV7-8; CDR3aa: CASSFALVAGGNNEQFF
j_gene: TRBJ2-1; d_gene: NA; v_gene: TRBV20-1; CDR3aa: CSAYQPGNNEQFF
j_gene: TRBJ2-3; d_gene: NA; v_gene: TRBV7-2; CDR3aa: CASSFLRFNTDTQYF
j_gene: TRBJ2-5; d_gene: TRBD1; v_gene: TRBV29-1; CDR3aa: CSVGEGDRGRSETQYF
j_gene: TRBJ2-3; d_gene: NA; v_gene: TRBV7-2; CDR3aa: CASSPRFTGPGAGTQYF
j_gene: TRBJ2-7; d_gene: NA; v_gene: TRBV7-6; CDR3aa: CASSLRQMTREQYF
j_gene: TRBJ2-7; d_gene: NA; v_gene: TRBV28; CDR3aa: CASSGLAPYEQYF
j_gene: TRBJ1-4; d_gene: NA; v_gene: TRBV12-3/TRBV12-4; CDR3aa: CASRSGFATNEKLFF
j_gene: TRBJ2-5; d_gene: TRBD1; v_gene: TRBV11-2; CDR3aa: CASSPDRGETQYF